A single sample gave rise to the 15 T cell receptor beta chains below, sequenced in a study of T cell changes during pregnancy in multiple sclerosis. Sequencing was performed with immunoSEQ multiplex PCR; in TCRdb, only in-frame clones are kept and a portion is missing. The repertoire holds fewer than 85,000 clones, with just under 95% as singletons. The sequences come from peripheral blood, collected in the second trimester of pregnancy. The source of these receptors is a female donor with multiple sclerosis, enrolled in a pregnancy study.

The V call is TRBV2, the J call TRBJ2-2, with TRBD1 matching 9 bases. The CDR3 contains 15 residues. V shed 6 bases, J shed 4 bases, and the junction held 6 bases outside the gene matches. CDR1 is SNHLY and CDR2 is FYNNEI in the germline V gene. CDR3 sequence reads: CASRAGTGFTGELFF. The CDR3 DNA reads TGTGCCAGCAGAGCCGGGACAGGGTTCACCGGGGAGCTGTTTTTT.

This sequence joins TRBV7-9 and TRBJ2-3; weak D call: TRBD2 (7 bases). The germline V gene encodes CDR1 SEHNR and CDR2 FQNEAQ (reference sequence). V was shortened by 5 bases and J by 6 bases, with 18 bases between the two germline ends. This CDR3 region has 15 residues. CDR3 bases: TGTGCCAGCAGCCCAGGGGCGGGAGTAGCCGATACGCAGTATTTT. Residues: CASSPGAGVADTQYF.

The chain combines TRBV30 with TRBJ2-7; 7 positions agree with TRBD2. With 8 bases clipped from V and 4 bases from J, the junction kept 11 bases outside the gene matches. CDR1 and CDR2 (germline): GTSNPN, SVGIG (reference sequence). The CDR3 sequence is 13 residues long. CDR3 sequence (DNA): TGTGCCGGGGGGGGTCTCGGGGGTTACGAGCAGTACTTC. Encoded protein: CAGGGLGGYEQYF.

The chain uses TRBV7-2 and TRBJ2-1; TRBD1 agrees at 10 bases. The CDR3 is made up of 15 amino acids. With V trimmed by 5 bases and J by 4 bases, 5 bases remained unmatched. The germline gives CDR1 SGHTA, CDR2 FQGNSA. The CDR3 loop reads CASSPRTGGYNEQFF. The DNA for the CDR3 is TGTGCCAGCAGCCCCAGGACAGGGGGTTACAATGAGCAGTTCTTC. The full variable domain, its missing parts supplied by reference TRBV7-2 and TRBJ2-1, is GAGVSQSPSNKVTEKGKDVELRCDPISGHTALYWYRQSLGQGLEFLIYFQGNSAPDKSGLPSDRFSAERTGGSVSTLTIQRTQQEDSAVYLCASSPRTGGYNEQFFGPGTRLTVL.

This chain uses TRBV27 with TRBJ2-7; 8 nucleotides agree with TRBD2. This CDR3 comprises 18 residues. Germline loops: CDR1 MNHEY, CDR2 SMNVEV (reference sequence). The V gene end was trimmed by 5 bases and the J gene end by 4 bases; junction bases not matched to a gene: 19. CDR3 DNA: TGTGCCAGCAGTCCATTGACAGGTTTACTAGCGGATCCTTACGAGCAGTACTTC. It encodes CASSPLTGLLADPYEQYF.

The gene calls are TRBV7-9 and TRBJ2-1; 8 bases match TRBD1. Germline V gene data show CDR1 as SEHNR and CDR2 as FQNEAQ (reference sequence). This CDR3 contains 15 residues. V was pared by 1 base and J by 6 bases, with 5 bases of the junction left unmatched. CDR3 nucleotides: TGTGCCAGCAGCTTAGGAGGACAGGGTCTCAATGAGCAGTTCTTC. Translating gives CASSLGGQGLNEQFF.

The V call is TRBV9, the J call TRBJ1-2, with 8 bases lining up with TRBD1. The CDR3 sequence is 16 residues long. V dropped 3 bases and J dropped 8; count of bases not matched to a gene: 15. Per germline, CDR1 SGDLS and CDR2 YYNGEE. Here the CDR3 reads CASSANRGWPGGGYTF. CDR3 nucleotides: TGTGCCAGCAGCGCTAACAGGGGGTGGCCCGGGGGGGGCTACACCTTC.

The J gene is TRBJ1-2, the V gene TRBV14; TRBD1 agrees at 10 bases. CDR1 and CDR2 (germline): SGHDN, FVKESK. The V and J ends lost 4 bases and 10 bases, in that order; junction bases with no gene match: 3. The CDR3 is 12 amino acids. CDR3 loop: CASSRDRGVYTF. As DNA, the CDR3 is TGTGCCAGCAGCCGGGACAGGGGAGTCTACACCTTC.

The genes are TRBV21-1 and TRBJ2-7; the DNA was not compared with TRBD1, the D call given in the table. TRBV21-1 is flagged as a pseudogene. The CDR3 runs 15 residues. The CDR3 reads CASSPRPGQSYEQYF. CDR3 nucleotide sequence: TGTGCCAGCAGCCCTCGACCGGGACAGTCCTACGAGCAGTACTTC.

The chain has TRBV15 and TRBJ1-4, with D unresolved. Looked up from germline, CDR1 is LNHNV and CDR2 is YYDKDF (reference sequence). V lost 5 bases, J lost 6 bases, and 16 bases lay in between. The CDR3 length is 15 residues. The CDR3 loop reads CATSGRGGSDEKLFF. The CDR3 region has the DNA TGTGCCACCAGCGGCCGGGGAGGGTCGGATGAAAAACTGTTTTTT.

The chain combines TRBV7-2 with TRBJ2-5; the D is unclear. CDR3 length: 12 amino acids. Germline assignment: CDR1 SGHTA and CDR2 FQGNSA. V lost 2 bases and J lost 4, with 5 bases in between. CDR3 sequence (DNA): TGTGCCAGCAGCTTAAACAGAGAGACCCAGTACTTC. Its protein is CASSLNRETQYF. Using reference TRBV7-2 and TRBJ2-5 for the parts outside the CDR3, the full variable domain is GAGVSQSPSNKVTEKGKDVELRCDPISGHTALYWYRQSLGQGLEFLIYFQGNSAPDKSGLPSDRFSAERTGGSVSTLTIQRTQQEDSAVYLCASSLNRETQYFGPGTRLLVL.

J is TRBJ1-2 and V is TRBV4-3; D uncertain. Germline CDR1 is LGHNA and CDR2 is YSLEER. The V end was cut by 3 bases, the J end by 4 bases, with 18 bases between. The CDR3 consists of 16 residues. The CDR3 nucleotides are TGCGCCAGCAGCCAGGGTCGGCAGGCTCAATTCTATGGCTACACCTTC. It is translated as CASSQGRQAQFYGYTF.

J is TRBJ2-7 and V is TRBV11-2, with D unclear. CDR3 length: 14 amino acids. Deletions cut 6 bases from V and 6 bases from J, with 18 bases between. Germline V gives CDR1 SGHAT, CDR2 FQNNGV. CDR3 bases: TGTGCCAGCAGATACCAATCGCTAGTCCCCGAGCAGTACTTC. This codes for CASRYQSLVPEQYF.

V usage is TRBV4-1 and J usage is TRBJ2-5; 16 nucleotides line up with TRBD2. Germline CDR1 is MGHRA and CDR2 is YSYEKL. V lost 2 bases and J lost 6; bases outside the gene matches: 9. This CDR3 spans 18 amino acids. The CDR3 bases are TGCGCCAGCAGCCAATCCCCGGGACTAGCGGGGGGGCCTAAGACCCAGTACTTC. It yields the protein CASSQSPGLAGGPKTQYF.

V is TRBV11-3 and J is TRBJ2-5, with D perhaps matching TRBD2 (6 bases). V lost 7 bases and J lost 0, with 18 bases in between. This CDR3 has 16 amino acids. Per the germline V gene, CDR1 is SGHNT and CDR2 is YENEEA. CDR3 region: CASTAGSWGYQETQYF. CDR3 coding DNA: TGTGCCAGCACCGCGGGAAGCTGGGGGTACCAAGAGACCCAGTACTTC.